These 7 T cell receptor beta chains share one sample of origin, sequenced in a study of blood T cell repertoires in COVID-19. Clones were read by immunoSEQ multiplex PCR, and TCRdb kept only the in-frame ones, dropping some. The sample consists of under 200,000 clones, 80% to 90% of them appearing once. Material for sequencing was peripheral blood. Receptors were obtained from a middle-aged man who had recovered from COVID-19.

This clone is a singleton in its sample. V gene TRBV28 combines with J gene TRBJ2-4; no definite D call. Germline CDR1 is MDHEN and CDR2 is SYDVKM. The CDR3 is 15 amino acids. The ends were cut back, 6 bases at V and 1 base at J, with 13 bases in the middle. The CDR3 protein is CASSDPYEAKNIQYF. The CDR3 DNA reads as TGTGCCAGCAGCGATCCCTACGAGGCCAAAAACATTCAGTACTTC.

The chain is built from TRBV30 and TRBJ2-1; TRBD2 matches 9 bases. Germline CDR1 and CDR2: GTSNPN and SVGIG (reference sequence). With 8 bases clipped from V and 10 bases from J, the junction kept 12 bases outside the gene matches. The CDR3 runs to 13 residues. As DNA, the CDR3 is TGTGCCGGCCCCACCGGAAGCGGGAGGGAGCAGTTCTTC. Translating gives CAGPTGSGREQFF.

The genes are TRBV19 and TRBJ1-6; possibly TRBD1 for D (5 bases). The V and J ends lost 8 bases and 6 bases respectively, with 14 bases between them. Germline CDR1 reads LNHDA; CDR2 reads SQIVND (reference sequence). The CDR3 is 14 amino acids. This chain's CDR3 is CASGGGNGNSPLHF. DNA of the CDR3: TGTGCCAGTGGGGGGGGTAACGGTAATTCACCCCTCCACTTT. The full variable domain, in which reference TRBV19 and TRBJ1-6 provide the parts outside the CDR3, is DGGITQSPKYLFRKEGQNVTLSCEQNLNHDAMYWYRQDPGQGLRLIYYSQIVNDFQKGDIAEGYSVSREKKESFPLTVTSAQKNPTAFYLCASGGGNGNSPLHFGNGTRLTVT.

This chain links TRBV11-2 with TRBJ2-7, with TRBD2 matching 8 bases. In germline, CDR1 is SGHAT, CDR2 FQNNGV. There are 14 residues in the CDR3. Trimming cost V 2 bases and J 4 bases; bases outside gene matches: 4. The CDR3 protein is CASSLTGGAYEQYF. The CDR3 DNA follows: TGTGCCAGCAGCTTAACGGGGGGGGCGTACGAGCAGTACTTC.

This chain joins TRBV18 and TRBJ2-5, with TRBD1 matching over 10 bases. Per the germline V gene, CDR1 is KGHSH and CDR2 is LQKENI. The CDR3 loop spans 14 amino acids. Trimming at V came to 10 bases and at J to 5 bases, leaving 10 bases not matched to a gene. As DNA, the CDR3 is TGTGCCACCGTTCCGGGACAGGGGATGGAGACCCAGTACTTC. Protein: CATVPGQGMETQYF. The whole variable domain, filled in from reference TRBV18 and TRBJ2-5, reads NAGVMQNPRHLVRRRGQEARLRCSPMKGHSHVYWYRQLPEEGLKFMVYLQKENIIDESGMPKERFSAEFPKEGPSILRIQQVVRGDSAAYFCATVPGQGMETQYFGPGTRLLVL.

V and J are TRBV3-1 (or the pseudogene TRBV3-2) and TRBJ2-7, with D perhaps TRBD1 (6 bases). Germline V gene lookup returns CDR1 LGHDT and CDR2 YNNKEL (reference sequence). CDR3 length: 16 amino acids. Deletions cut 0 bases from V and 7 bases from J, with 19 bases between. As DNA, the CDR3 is TGTGCCAGCAGCCAAGATCCACTTAACAGGGCAGGGGAGCAGTACTTC. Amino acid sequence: CASSQDPLNRAGEQYF.

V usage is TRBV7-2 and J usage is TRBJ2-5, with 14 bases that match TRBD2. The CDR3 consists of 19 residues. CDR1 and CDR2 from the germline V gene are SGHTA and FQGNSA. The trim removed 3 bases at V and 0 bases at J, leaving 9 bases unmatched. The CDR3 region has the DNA TGTGCCAGCAGCTTGGCAGGACTAGCGGGAGGTTACGACCAAGAGACCCAGTACTTC. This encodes CASSLAGLAGGYDQETQYF.